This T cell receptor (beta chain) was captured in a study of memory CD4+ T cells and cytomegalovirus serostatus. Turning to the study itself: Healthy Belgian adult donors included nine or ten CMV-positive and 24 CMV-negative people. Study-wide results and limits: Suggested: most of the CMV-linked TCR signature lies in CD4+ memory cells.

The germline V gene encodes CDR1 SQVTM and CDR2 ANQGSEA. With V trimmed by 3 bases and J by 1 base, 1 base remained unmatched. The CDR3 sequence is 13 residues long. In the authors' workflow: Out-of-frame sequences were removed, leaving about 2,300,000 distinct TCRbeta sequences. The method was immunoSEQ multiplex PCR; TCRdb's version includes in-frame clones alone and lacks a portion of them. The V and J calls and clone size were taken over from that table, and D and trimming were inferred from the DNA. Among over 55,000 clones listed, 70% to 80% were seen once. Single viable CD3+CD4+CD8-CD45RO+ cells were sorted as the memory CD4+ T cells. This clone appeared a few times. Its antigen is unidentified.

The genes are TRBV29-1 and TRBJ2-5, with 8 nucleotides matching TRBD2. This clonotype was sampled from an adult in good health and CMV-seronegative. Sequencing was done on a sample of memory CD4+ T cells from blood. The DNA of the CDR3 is TGCAGCGTTGACCGGGGGGGCCAAGAGACCCAGTACTTC. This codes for CSVDRGGQETQYF.